Listed here are 32 T cell receptor beta chains from one sample, sequenced in a study of T cells after yellow fever vaccination. Each CDR3 protein gets one entry after TCRdb re-called the 5' RACE reads with MiXCR. The profile shows approximately 32,000 distinct CDR3 sequences, about 10% of them singletons. Sequencing was performed on PBMCs, either bulk or a sorted T-cell subset (CD4+, CD8+, memory, or dextramer-sorted; not recorded which), taken more than 14 days after the first yellow fever vaccination. The receptors stem from a man between 18 and 35 years old who received the YFV17D yellow fever vaccine.

In this sample, this clonotype turned up many times. The chain recombines TRBV28 with TRBJ2-7; possible D gene TRBD1, 5 bases. The V gene lost 3 bases and the J gene lost 5 bases, with 17 bases spanning the gap. CDR1 is MDHEN and CDR2 is SYDVKM in the germline V gene. CDR3 size: 15 residues. This chain's CDR3 is CASSFFRQGGHEQYV. The CDR3 nucleotides read TGTGCCAGCAGTTTCTTCCGGCAGGGTGGACACGAGCAGTACGTC.

This clonotype was seen repeatedly, ten times or more. This sequence joins TRBV29-1 and TRBJ2-5; 11 nucleotides align to TRBD1. CDR3 length: 12 amino acids. Germline-derived CDR1 and CDR2 are SQVTM and ANQGSEA. V shed 4 bases and J 5 bases; nucleotides not matched to a gene: 0. Here the CDR3 reads CSVGTGGETQYF. In DNA form, the CDR3 reads TGCAGCGTTGGGACAGGGGGCGAGACCCAGTACTTC. The full variable domain, in which reference TRBV29-1 and TRBJ2-5 provide the parts outside the CDR3, is SAVISQKPSRDICQRGTSLTIQCQVDSQVTMMFWYRQQPGQSLTLIATANQGSEATYESGFVIDKFPISRPNLTFSTLTVSNMSPEDSSIYLCSVGTGGETQYFGPGTRLLVL.

As DNA, the CDR3 is TGTGCCAGCAGATCACAGGGTCGCGAGCAGTACGTC. Amino acid sequence: CASRSQGREQYV. The chain has TRBV28 and TRBJ2-7, with a possible D match to TRBD1 (6 bases). V gave up 6 bases and J gave up 6 bases, with 12 bases separating them. This CDR3 comprises 12 residues. Looked up from germline, CDR1 is MDHEN and CDR2 is SYDVKM.

Comment on this clonotype: This may be a read error: a much more frequent sequence differs by one nucleotide. This chain connects TRBV4-3 to TRBJ1-1; the match to TRBD1 covers 7 bases. Per the germline V gene, CDR1 is LGHNA and CDR2 is YSLEER. Losses at the gene ends were 4 bases for V and 6 bases for J; bases not matched to a gene: 11. The CDR3 is 15 amino acids. This CDR3 reads CASSLFRTGTAEAFF. The CDR3 bases are TGCGCCAGCAGCCTCTTTAGGACAGGTACGGCTGAAGCTTTCTTT.

This clonotype was detected many times. V is TRBV15 and J is TRBJ1-5, with a weak D call TRBD1 (6 bases). Germline V CDR1 and CDR2: LNHNV, YYDKDF (reference sequence). This CDR3 is built from 15 residues. V lost 0 bases and J 5 bases, leaving 11 bases between the germline ends. As DNA, the CDR3 is TGTGCCACCAGCAGAGATTGGGACAATTATCAGCCCCAGCATTTT. Translating gives CATSRDWDNYQPQHF.

This clonotype was seen ten or more times. This chain joins TRBV7-2 and TRBJ1-2; 10 bases fit TRBD1. The V and J ends lost 5 bases and 8 bases, in that order; junction bases with no gene match: 11. The length of the CDR3 is 15 residues. Germline CDR1 SGHTA, CDR2 FQGNSA. Here the CDR3 reads CASSPRTGGMGGYTF. In DNA form, the CDR3 reads TGTGCCAGCAGCCCACGGACAGGGGGAATGGGGGGCTACACCTTC.

This clonotype was picked up many times. As DNA, the CDR3 is TGTGCCACCAGCAGAGGAGAAAACACTGAAGCTTTCTTT. Protein product: CATSRGENTEAFF. This rearrangement joins TRBV15 to TRBJ1-1; D not resolved. This CDR3 comprises 13 residues. Germline lookup yields CDR1 LNHNV and CDR2 YYDKDF (reference sequence). V was pared by 1 base and J by 2 bases, with 5 bases between.

This clonotype ranks as medium-sized. V usage is TRBV20-1 and J usage is TRBJ2-7; possible D gene TRBD2, 6 bases. The CDR3 spans 12 residues. The V gene's germline CDR1 is DFQATT and CDR2 SNEGSKA (reference sequence). Trimming left V 7 bases short and J 0 bases short, with 10 bases between. CDR3 protein: CSGRESSYEQYV. Here the CDR3 DNA reads TGCAGTGGACGGGAGAGCTCCTACGAGCAGTACGTC.

At least ten counts were recorded for this clonotype. This chain uses TRBV29-1 with TRBJ2-3; 10 bases agree with TRBD2. Trimming cost V 4 bases and J 2 bases; bases outside gene matches: 6. This CDR3 region has 15 residues. Germline-derived CDR1 and CDR2 are SQVTM and ANQGSEA. In DNA, the CDR3 is TGCAGCGTTGGCCTAGCGGGGGCCTTCACAGATACGCAGTATTTT. Translation: CSVGLAGAFTDTQYF.

This clonotype was seen ten or more times. This chain joins TRBV6-2 or TRBV6-3 and TRBJ1-2; D is unresolved. The CDR3 sequence is 13 residues long. The V and J ends lost 1 base and 5 bases respectively, with 8 bases between them. Germline loops: CDR1 MNHEY, CDR2 SVGEGT. Here the CDR3 reads CASSYWEDYGYTF. For the CDR3, the DNA is TGTGCCAGCAGTTACTGGGAAGATTATGGCTACACCTTC.

This clonotype was observed many times. The chain has TRBV2 and TRBJ2-7; D not certain. The ends were cut back, 11 bases at V and 1 base at J, with 9 bases in the middle. In germline, CDR1 is SNHLY, CDR2 FYNNEI. The CDR3 has 11 residues. In DNA, the CDR3 is TGTGCCGGCCAGAGTTCCTACGAGCAGTACTTC. It translates to CAGQSSYEQYF.

This clonotype was observed at least ten times. J is TRBJ2-2 and V is TRBV7-2; 8 nucleotides align to TRBD2. This CDR3 comprises 19 residues. Germline V gene sequence: CDR1 SGHTA, CDR2 FQGNSA. V was pared by 0 bases and J by 7 bases, with 16 bases of the junction left unmatched. The DNA for the CDR3 is TGTGCCAGCAGCTTAGCCCCCCTCGGGGGGGCCAGAGGTGGCGGGGAGCTGTTTTTT. Residues: CASSLAPLGGARGGGELFF.

This clonotype was seen many times. The chain employs TRBV6-2 or TRBV6-3 and TRBJ2-4; 7 bases are shared with TRBD1. This CDR3 spans 17 amino acids. Per germline, CDR1 MNHEY and CDR2 SVGEGT. J lost 2 bases, V lost 5 bases, and 12 bases had no gene match. The CDR3 loop reads CASSQQGWGMSKNIQYF. In nucleotides, the CDR3 is TGTGCCAGCAGTCAACAGGGGTGGGGGATGTCCAAAAACATTCAGTACTTC.

In its sample, this clonotype was seen many times. This chain joins TRBV12-3 or TRBV12-4 and TRBJ2-5; unclear D gene. There are 14 residues in the CDR3. Trimming left V 6 bases short and J 4 bases short, with 15 bases between. CDR3 nucleotide sequence: TGTGCCAGCAGCCCGAGTAGGGCATCAGAGACCCAGTACTTC. Translated: CASSPSRASETQYF.

This clonotype was seen repeatedly, ten times or more. The chain is built from TRBV7-2 and TRBJ2-7, with D tentatively TRBD1 (5 bases). Germline V gene sequence: CDR1 SGHTA, CDR2 FQGNSA. The CDR3 is 14 residues long. Trimming removed 6 bases at V and 6 bases at J, with 18 bases between. CDR3 DNA: TGTGCCAGCAGACCCCAGGGTAACCTTGGCGAGCAGTACTTC. It codes for CASRPQGNLGEQYF.

This clonotype showed up many times. V usage is TRBV20-1 and J usage is TRBJ1-1; the D is unclear. Germline-derived CDR1 and CDR2 are DFQATT and SNEGSKA (reference sequence). V lost 2 bases, J lost 4 bases, and 8 bases lay in between. CDR3 length: 12 amino acids. This chain's CDR3 is CSARQVSTEAFF. CDR3 DNA sequence: TGCAGTGCTAGACAGGTTAGCACTGAAGCTTTCTTT.

This clonotype was counted ten times or more. This chain joins TRBV7-2 and TRBJ2-4; possible D gene TRBD1, 5 bases. The length of the CDR3 is 13 residues. Germline lookup yields CDR1 SGHTA and CDR2 FQGNSA. V was pared by 2 bases and J by 6 bases, with 8 bases between. The chain's CDR3 is CASSLQGGNIQYF. The CDR3 bases are TGTGCCAGCAGCTTACAGGGTGGAAACATTCAGTACTTC.

At least ten counts were recorded for this clonotype. The CDR3 loop reads CASNDGPYNEQFF. CDR3 in DNA: TGTGCCAGCAACGACGGACCCTACAATGAGCAGTTCTTC. The V gene is TRBV12-3 or TRBV12-4, the J gene TRBJ2-1; D is ambiguous. The CDR3 totals 13 residues. V dropped 7 bases and J dropped 2 bases, with 9 bases sitting between them.

This clonotype has ten or more counts. This chain connects TRBV14 to TRBJ2-4; the match to TRBD1 covers 7 bases. CDR3 size: 13 residues. J gave up 16 bases and V 1 base, and 10 bases lay outside the gene matches. Germline-derived CDR1 and CDR2 are SGHDN and FVKESK. Written as DNA, the CDR3 is TGTGCCAGCAGCCAAGGACAGGGCACCCTCGGATACTTC. It is translated as CASSQGQGTLGYF. Full variable domain (remainder filled in from reference TRBV14 and TRBJ2-4): EAGVTQFPSHSVIEKGQTVTLRCDPISGHDNLYWYRRVMGKEIKFLLHFVKESKQDESGMPNNRFLAERTGGTYSTLKVQPAELEDSGVYFCASSQGQGTLGYFGAGTRLSVL.

As for this clonotype: A much larger clone differs from this one at a single base, so this may be a read error. The V call is TRBV4-2, the J call TRBJ2-2; no firm D call. CDR3 length equals 16 residues. Trimming stripped 1 base from V and 6 bases from J, with 15 bases between. Germline V gene sequence: CDR1 LGHNA, CDR2 YNFKEQ. CDR3 amino acids: CASSQVLSRFAGELFF. CDR3 nucleotide sequence: TGTGCCAGCAGCCAAGTTCTTAGTAGATTCGCCGGGGAGCTGTTTTTT.

A few counts support this clonotype. This chain joins TRBV7-2 and TRBJ1-4, with 7 bases aligning to TRBD1. V dropped 2 bases and J dropped 6; count of bases not matched to a gene: 6. This CDR3 region has 15 residues. Germline lookup yields CDR1 SGHTA and CDR2 FQGNSA. The CDR3, as DNA: TGTGCCAGCAGCTTACAGGGGGGAAAAGATGAAAAACTGTTTTTT. Its protein is CASSLQGGKDEKLFF. Using reference TRBV7-2 and TRBJ1-4 for the parts outside the CDR3, the full variable domain is GAGVSQSPSNKVTEKGKDVELRCDPISGHTALYWYRQSLGQGLEFLIYFQGNSAPDKSGLPSDRFSAERTGGSVSTLTIQRTQQEDSAVYLCASSLQGGKDEKLFFGSGTQLSVL.

In this sample, this clonotype turned up many times. The chain uses TRBV20-1 and TRBJ2-5; D not resolved. Germline V gene sequence: CDR1 DFQATT, CDR2 SNEGSKA (reference sequence). V gave up 6 bases and J gave up 0 bases, with 8 bases separating them. The CDR3 totals 12 residues. The CDR3 bases are TGCAGTGCCCAGAGGTACCAAGAGACCCAGTACTTC. It codes for CSAQRYQETQYF.

At least ten counts were recorded for this clonotype. The rearrangement joins TRBV7-6 to TRBJ2-7; TRBD1 matches at 8 bases. Unmatched junction bases numbered 8, after V lost 5 bases and J lost 2 bases. The length of the CDR3 is 15 residues. Germline assignment: CDR1 SGHVS and CDR2 FNYEAQ. The CDR3 coding sequence is TGTGCCAGCAGCCGATCCTGGACAGGGCCCTACGAGCAGTACTTC. This translates into CASSRSWTGPYEQYF.

In this sample, this clonotype turned up many times. This chain connects TRBV24-1 to TRBJ1-1; D might be TRBD1 (5 bases). The germline V gene encodes CDR1 KGHDR and CDR2 SFDVKD. The V end was cut by 7 bases, the J end by 5 bases, with 13 bases between. This CDR3 has 13 residues. CDR3 DNA: TGTGCCACCAGCCAGGGTGAAGTGACTGAAGCTTTCTTT. Protein sequence: CATSQGEVTEAFF.

This clonotype came up many times. The chain links TRBV7-9 to TRBJ2-5, with 7 bases matching TRBD1. CDR1 and CDR2 (germline): SEHNR, FQNEAQ (reference sequence). J was trimmed by 2 bases and V by 2 bases; bases with no gene match: 2. The CDR3 is made up of 14 amino acids. Here the CDR3 reads CASSLQGVQETQYF. In DNA form, the CDR3 reads TGTGCCAGCAGCTTACAGGGGGTTCAAGAGACCCAGTACTTC. Combining the CDR3 with reference TRBV7-9 and TRBJ2-5 gives the whole variable domain DTGVSQNPRHKITKRGQNVTFRCDPISEHNRLYWYRQTLGQGPEFLTYFQNEAQLEKSRLLSDRFSAERPKGSFSTLEIQRTEQGDSAMYLCASSLQGVQETQYFGPGTRLLVL.

The chain uses TRBV3-1 and TRBJ2-5; D gene unclear. From germline, CDR1 is LGHDT and CDR2 YNNKEL (reference sequence). Deletions cut 4 bases from V and 2 bases from J, with 20 bases between. The CDR3 totals 17 residues. The DNA for the CDR3 is TGTGCCAGCAGCCGCCTTGGGCAGTTGGGGTTACAAGAGACCCAGTACTTC. Amino acid sequence: CASSRLGQLGLQETQYF.

In this sample, this clonotype turned up many times. This chain links TRBV10-3 with TRBJ2-5, with 8 bases matching TRBD2. CDR1 is ENHRY, CDR2 SYGVKD, per germline. The CDR3 extends over 15 amino acids. Unmatched junction bases numbered 5, after V lost 5 bases and J lost 0 bases. This CDR3 is CAISQSGGNQETQYF. CDR3 bases: TGTGCCATCAGTCAAAGCGGGGGCAACCAAGAGACCCAGTACTTC.

This clonotype appeared a few times. Here the CDR3 DNA reads TGCGCCAGCAGCAACGTCCCGCTTTATGGCTACACCTTC. Its protein is CASSNVPLYGYTF. The chain has TRBV5-1 and TRBJ1-2; no firm D call. Trimming shortened V by 4 bases and J by 5 bases, and 12 bases separated the two germline ends. The CDR3 has 13 residues. Germline V gene data show CDR1 as SGHRS and CDR2 as YFSETQ.

This clonotype was detected many times. The CDR3 loop is CASSRNSGSADTQYF. DNA for the CDR3: TGTGCCAGCAGCCGAAATAGCGGGAGCGCAGATACGCAGTATTTT. The rearrangement joins TRBV7-2 to TRBJ2-3, with TRBD2 identical over 9 bases. This CDR3 has 15 amino acids. The junction had 7 bases not matched to a gene; V was cut back by 5 bases and J by 4 bases. The germline gives CDR1 SGHTA, CDR2 FQGNSA. The variable domain in full, completed from reference TRBV7-2 and TRBJ2-3, reads GAGVSQSPSNKVTEKGKDVELRCDPISGHTALYWYRQSLGQGLEFLIYFQGNSAPDKSGLPSDRFSAERTGGSVSTLTIQRTQQEDSAVYLCASSRNSGSADTQYFGPGTRLTVL.

In its sample, this clonotype ranks as medium-sized. The chain links TRBV4-2 to TRBJ2-3, with TRBD2 identical over 7 bases. The CDR3 has 15 amino acids. Germline V CDR1 and CDR2: LGHNA, YNFKEQ. Germline trimming cut 0 bases from V and 1 base from J; bases unmatched to any gene: 1. CDR3 nucleotides: TGTGCCAGCAGCCAAGATCGGGGGGGCACAGATACGCAGTATTTT. It is translated as CASSQDRGGTDTQYF.

This clonotype was seen many times. The CDR3 sequence is CASSLWGEGGNQPQHF. The CDR3 DNA reads TGTGCCAGCAGTTTGTGGGGAGAGGGGGGCAATCAGCCCCAGCATTTT. The chain uses TRBV12-3 or TRBV12-4 and TRBJ1-5; TRBD1 might be the D (6 bases). V dropped 3 bases and J dropped 2 bases, with 14 bases sitting between them. The CDR3 is made up of 16 amino acids.

This clonotype was detected ten times or more. The J gene is TRBJ2-1, the V gene TRBV7-9; D is tentatively TRBD1 or TRBD2 (6 bases each). This CDR3 region has 14 residues. The V end was cut by 4 bases, the J end by 9 bases, with 16 bases between. Germline CDR1 SEHNR, CDR2 FQNEAQ (reference sequence). CDR3 residues: CASSSSGLRGEQFF. CDR3 bases: TGTGCCAGCAGCTCCTCGGGACTCAGGGGTGAGCAGTTCTTC.